This T cell receptor (beta chain) was found in a study of shared clonotypes between healthy human individuals. In germline, CDR1 is SGHAT, CDR2 FQNNGV. The CDR3 is made up of 16 amino acids. V lost 5 bases and J lost 7; bases outside the gene matches: 11. Here immunoSEQ multiplex PCR was the method, and the copy in TCRdb shows in-frame clones only, minus some. The sample lists roughly 1,600,000 clones, around 98.5% occurring once. The sequence derives from a man aged 30 to 45 in good health. Sequenced sample: naive CD4+ T cells sorted from blood. Subset indicated: CD45RA+ positively selected. V gene TRBV11-2 combines with J gene TRBJ2-1, with 10 bases aligning to TRBD2. The CDR3 reads CASSPRASGSGNEQFF. Here the CDR3 DNA reads TGTGCCAGCAGCCCACGGGCTAGCGGGAGTGGGAATGAGCAGTTCTTC.